The 16 T cell receptor beta chains given below trace back to one sample, sequenced in a study of vaccination and CD4 T cells after COVID-19. The antigens of these receptors remain unknown. Cultured CD4+ T cells had their DNA profiled by the Oncomine TCR Beta short-read assay. Each CDR3 protein is one row after TCRdb ran MiXCR on the PCR reads. The data contain fewer than 9,000 distinct CDR3 sequences, around three fifths of them singletons. Treatment given: roughly 10-day PBMC culture with coronavirus spike peptide pools or control peptides (ViraFEST assay). The sample taken for sequencing was CD4+ T cells from blood, cultured in vitro. Source of these receptors: a human donor who had recovered from COVID-19.

This clonotype was observed a single time. V and J are TRBV7-8 and TRBJ2-1; D gene ambiguous. The germline V and J ends were trimmed by 3 bases and 7 bases, with 10 bases remaining between them. Per germline, CDR1 SGHVS and CDR2 FQNEAQ. The CDR3 spans 13 residues. CDR3 nucleotide sequence: TGTGCCAGCAGCTTGGACCGACTTAATGAGCAGTTCTTC. Protein: CASSLDRLNEQFF.

V usage is TRBV25-1 and J usage is TRBJ2-2, with 10 bases fitting TRBD1. Trimming removed 2 bases from V and 6 bases from J; junction bases left unmatched: 3. Per the germline V gene, CDR1 is MGHDK and CDR2 is SYGVNS. CDR3 length: 15 residues. The CDR3 sequence is CASSEPGTGAGELFF. The CDR3 bases are TGTGCCAGCAGTGAACCAGGGACAGGGGCCGGGGAGCTGTTTTTT.

The chain employs TRBV19 and TRBJ2-5; D is perhaps TRBD1 (7 bases). Germline loops: CDR1 LNHDA, CDR2 SQIVND (reference sequence). The CDR3 covers 14 residues. The V and J ends lost 6 bases and 1 base respectively, with 12 bases between them. CDR3 bases: TGTGCCAGTAGGAGGAGGGGGCTCCAAGAGACCCAGTACTTC. It yields the protein CASRRRGLQETQYF. The entire variable domain, with the rest obtained from reference TRBV19 and TRBJ2-5, is as follows: DGGITQSPKYLFRKEGQNVTLSCEQNLNHDAMYWYRQDPGQGLRLIYYSQIVNDFQKGDIAEGYSVSREKKESFPLTVTSAQKNPTAFYLCASRRRGLQETQYFGPGTRLLVL.

The chain is built from TRBV5-1 and TRBJ2-3, with 9 bases lining up with TRBD2. The germline V gene encodes CDR1 SGHRS and CDR2 YFSETQ. The CDR3 spans 14 residues. The V and J ends lost 4 bases and 14 bases, in that order; junction bases with no gene match: 14. CDR3 nucleotides: TGCGCCAGCAGCCCCGATCTACAGCGGGGGGATACGTATTTT. Amino acid sequence: CASSPDLQRGDTYF.

The V and J genes are TRBV6-5 and TRBJ1-1; D call uncertain. The germline V gene has CDR1 MNHEY and CDR2 SVGAGI. V lost 1 base, J lost 4 bases, and 4 bases lay in between. The CDR3 spans 12 residues. The CDR3 region has the DNA TGTGCCAGCAGTTACTGGGGCACTGAAGCTTTCTTT. Translated, it gives CASSYWGTEAFF.

Note on this clonotype: Sequence at one end of the junction differs from germline and may be a read error. The gene calls are TRBV6-1 and TRBJ1-2; D might be TRBD1 (5 bases). The CDR3 runs to 12 residues. The germline gives CDR1 MNHNS, CDR2 SASEGT. CDR3: CASSGAMGGYIF. CDR3 nucleotide sequence: TGTGCCAGCAGCGGGGCGATGGGTGGCTACATCTTC.

CDR3 DNA sequence: TGTGCCAGCAGCCAAGCGGACAGGGCCTCAAATTCACCCCTCCACTTT. It encodes CASSQADRASNSPLHF. The V gene is TRBV4-2, the J gene TRBJ1-6; TRBD1 matches 8 bases. The CDR3 runs to 16 residues. Germline CDR1 LGHNA, CDR2 YNFKEQ. J gave up 7 bases and V 1 base, and 6 bases lay outside the gene matches.

The chain joins TRBV20-1 to TRBJ2-1, with 11 bases aligning to TRBD2. This CDR3 comprises 16 residues. The ends lost 6 bases at V and 3 bases at J; junction bases unmatched: 10. The V gene's germline CDR1 is DFQATT and CDR2 SNEGSKA (reference sequence). Here the CDR3 DNA reads TGCAGTGCCAACCCTGGGACTAGCGGTAACTACAATGAGCAGTTCTTC. Protein product: CSANPGTSGNYNEQFF.

This clonotype was recorded a few times. The gene calls are TRBV20-1 and TRBJ1-5; D possibly corresponds to TRBD1 (6 bases). Germline CDR1 DFQATT, CDR2 SNEGSKA (reference sequence). This CDR3 is built from 18 residues. V was shortened by 1 base and J by 2 bases, with 21 bases between the two germline ends. The CDR3 region has the DNA TGCAGTGCTAGAGCCTCCAGCCCAGGGGCCCAGGGCAATCAGCCCCAGCATTTT. It specifies CSARASSPGAQGNQPQHF.

V gene TRBV7-6 combines with J gene TRBJ2-7; D gene ambiguous. Germline V gives CDR1 SGHVS, CDR2 FNYEAQ. V lost 5 bases and J lost 5, with 16 bases in between. The CDR3 is 14 residues long. CDR3 sequence: CASSDTNSFHEQYF. CDR3 DNA: TGTGCCAGCAGCGACACAAACTCTTTCCACGAGCAGTACTTC.

The chain carries TRBV20-1 and TRBJ1-3; D unresolved. Trimming cost V 6 bases and J 4 bases, with 13 bases left between them. Germline CDR1 reads DFQATT; CDR2 reads SNEGSKA (reference sequence). The CDR3 has 13 residues. The CDR3 spells CSAAAEAGNTIYF. The CDR3 DNA reads as TGCAGTGCCGCGGCGGAGGCCGGAAACACCATATATTTT.

CDR3 amino acids: CSAGSGLSYDEQYF. For the CDR3, the DNA is TGCAGTGCTGGATCGGGACTATCCTATGACGAGCAGTACTTC. The rearrangement uses TRBV20-1 and TRBJ2-7, with 7 bases identical to TRBD2. V was pared by 5 bases and J by 5 bases, with 12 bases of the junction left unmatched. The CDR3 covers 14 residues. CDR1 is DFQATT, CDR2 SNEGSKA, per germline (reference sequence).

The chain joins TRBV5-6 to TRBJ2-3, with unresolved D. The CDR3 loop spans 16 amino acids. The V gene lost 0 bases and the J gene lost 0 bases, with 11 bases spanning the gap. CDR1 is SGHDT and CDR2 is YYEEEE in the germline V gene. The CDR3 DNA follows: TGTGCCAGCAGCTTGGTTTCCGCTCGTAGCACAGATACGCAGTATTTT. This sequence encodes CASSLVSARSTDTQYF.

The chain couples TRBV7-9 to TRBJ1-2; 7 nucleotides agree with TRBD1. CDR1 is SEHNR and CDR2 is FQNEAQ in the germline V gene (reference sequence). The CDR3 covers 17 residues. Trimming at V came to 3 bases and at J to 2 bases, leaving 12 bases not matched to a gene. In DNA form, the CDR3 reads TGTGCCAGCAGCTTGGCTTTGAGAGGGGGCAACAACTATGGCTACACCTTC. Translated, it gives CASSLALRGGNNYGYTF.

The chain has TRBV4-1 and TRBJ1-2, with 8 positions matching TRBD1. The CDR3 is 14 amino acids. The trim removed 3 bases at V and 2 bases at J, leaving 2 bases unmatched. Germline-derived CDR1 and CDR2 are MGHRA and YSYEKL. CDR3 DNA: TGCGCCAGCAGCCACAGGGGGCGCAACTATGGCTACACCTTC. Translating it yields CASSHRGRNYGYTF.

The V call is TRBV15, the J call TRBJ2-6; tentatively, D is TRBD1 (5 bases). Trimming took 8 bases from V and 5 from J, leaving 13 bases between them. Germline loops: CDR1 LNHNV, CDR2 YYDKDF (reference sequence). This CDR3 has 14 amino acids. CDR3 sequence reads: CATSDSVWANVLTF. The CDR3 DNA reads as TGTGCCACCTCCGACAGTGTCTGGGCCAACGTCCTGACTTTC. Full variable domain (outside the CDR3, taken from reference TRBV15 and TRBJ2-6): DAMVIQNPRYQVTQFGKPVTLSCSQTLNHNVMYWYQQKSSQAPKLLFHYYDKDFNNEADTPDNFQSRRPNTSFCFLDIRSPGLGDTAMYLCATSDSVWANVLTFGAGSRLTVL.